Below, 4 T cell receptor beta chains from the same sample are listed, as sequenced in a study of cytomegalovirus exposure and HLA in healthy donors. The PCR had 60 Vbeta and 13 Jbeta primers. Sequencing was performed with immunoSEQ multiplex PCR; in TCRdb, only in-frame clones are kept and a portion is missing. The table includes approximately 290,000 clones, 80% detected once. What was sequenced was PBMCs. These receptors all come from a girl aged 2 to 10 in good health and CMV-seronegative.

This clone was counted a few times. This rearrangement joins TRBV7-3 to TRBJ2-5, with TRBD2 as a possible D gene (6 bases). The CDR3 spans 13 residues. CDR1 and CDR2 (germline): SGHTA, FQGTGA. Deletions cut 5 bases from V and 5 bases from J, with 12 bases between. The CDR3, as DNA: TGTGCCAGCAGCGCCACTAGCCTTGAGACCCAGTACTTC. It encodes CASSATSLETQYF.

In DNA form, the CDR3 reads TGTGCCAGCAGCCCGGGACAGGGAATGAACACTGAAGCTTTCTTT. This translates into CASSPGQGMNTEAFF. V usage is TRBV5-4 and J usage is TRBJ1-1; 9 nucleotides line up with TRBD1. Germline CDR1 is SGHNT and CDR2 is YYREEE (reference sequence). CDR3 length: 15 residues. V was pared by 4 bases and J by 0 bases, with 4 bases of the junction left unmatched.

This sequence joins TRBV9 and TRBJ1-2; possibly TRBD1 for D (6 bases). The CDR3 is 13 residues long. Trimming cost V 7 bases and J 6 bases, with 16 bases left between them. Germline CDR1 reads SGDLS; CDR2 reads YYNGEE. The CDR3, as DNA: TGTGCCAGCCAGTCAGGGGTAAGGGATGGCTACACCTTC. Protein product: CASQSGVRDGYTF.

The V and J genes are TRBV6-6 and TRBJ1-1, with TRBD1 identical over 7 bases. The CDR3 spans 16 residues. With 6 bases clipped from V and 1 base from J, the junction kept 11 bases outside the gene matches. Germline V gene sequence: CDR1 MNHNY, CDR2 SVGAGI (reference sequence). CDR3 amino acids: CASSLRRGLGNTEAFF. The CDR3 DNA reads TGTGCCAGCAGCCTACGGAGGGGGCTGGGGAACACTGAAGCTTTCTTT.